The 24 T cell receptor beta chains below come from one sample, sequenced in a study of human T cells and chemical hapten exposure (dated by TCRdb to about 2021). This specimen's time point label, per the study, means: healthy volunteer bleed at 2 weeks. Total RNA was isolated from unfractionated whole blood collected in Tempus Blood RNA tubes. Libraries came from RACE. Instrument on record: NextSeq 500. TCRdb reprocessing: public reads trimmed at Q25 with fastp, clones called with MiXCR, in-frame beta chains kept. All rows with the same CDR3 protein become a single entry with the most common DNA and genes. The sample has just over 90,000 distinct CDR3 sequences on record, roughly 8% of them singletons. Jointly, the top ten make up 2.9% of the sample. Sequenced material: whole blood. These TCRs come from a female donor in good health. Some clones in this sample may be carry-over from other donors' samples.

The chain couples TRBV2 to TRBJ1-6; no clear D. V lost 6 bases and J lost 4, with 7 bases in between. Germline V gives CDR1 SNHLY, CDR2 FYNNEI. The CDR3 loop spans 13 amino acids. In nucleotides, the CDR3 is TGTGCCAGCAGGGACCGATATAATTCACCCCTCCACTTT. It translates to CASRDRYNSPLHF. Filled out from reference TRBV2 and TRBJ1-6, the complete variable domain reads EPEVTQTPSHQVTQMGQEVILRCVPISNHLYFYWYRQILGQKVEFLVSFYNNEISEKSEIFDDQFSVERPDGSNFTLKIRSTKLEDSAMYFCASRDRYNSPLHFGNGTRLTVT.

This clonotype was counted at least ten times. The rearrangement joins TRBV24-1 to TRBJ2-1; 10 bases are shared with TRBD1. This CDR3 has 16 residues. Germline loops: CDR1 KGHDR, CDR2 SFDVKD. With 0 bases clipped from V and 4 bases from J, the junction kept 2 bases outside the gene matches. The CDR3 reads CATSDLGTGEYNEQFF. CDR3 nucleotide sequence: TGTGCCACCAGTGATTTGGGGACAGGGGAATACAATGAGCAGTTCTTC.

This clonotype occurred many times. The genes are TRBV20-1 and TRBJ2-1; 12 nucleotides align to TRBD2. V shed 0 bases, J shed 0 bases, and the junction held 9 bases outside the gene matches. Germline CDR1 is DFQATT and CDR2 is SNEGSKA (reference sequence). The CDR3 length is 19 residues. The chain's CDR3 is CSARDLGLAGKSSYNEQFF. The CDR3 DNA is TGCAGTGCTAGAGATCTGGGACTAGCGGGCAAGAGCTCCTACAATGAGCAGTTCTTC.

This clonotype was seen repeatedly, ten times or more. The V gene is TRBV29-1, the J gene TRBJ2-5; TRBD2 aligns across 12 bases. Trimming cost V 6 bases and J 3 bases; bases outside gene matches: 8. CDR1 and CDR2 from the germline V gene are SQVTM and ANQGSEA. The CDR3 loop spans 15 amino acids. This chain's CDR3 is CSVPLAGGVEETQYF. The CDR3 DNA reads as TGCAGCGTCCCACTAGCGGGAGGAGTGGAAGAGACCCAGTACTTC. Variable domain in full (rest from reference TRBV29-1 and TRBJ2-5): SAVISQKPSRDICQRGTSLTIQCQVDSQVTMMFWYRQQPGQSLTLIATANQGSEATYESGFVIDKFPISRPNLTFSTLTVSNMSPEDSSIYLCSVPLAGGVEETQYFGPGTRLLVL.

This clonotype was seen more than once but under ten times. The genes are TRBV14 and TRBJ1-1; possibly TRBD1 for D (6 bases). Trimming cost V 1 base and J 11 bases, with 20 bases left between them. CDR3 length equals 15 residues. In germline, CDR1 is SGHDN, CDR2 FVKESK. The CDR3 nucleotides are TGTGCCAGCAGCCAAGGAATTCAGGGGAGGTATGGGGCTTTCTTT. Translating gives CASSQGIQGRYGAFF.

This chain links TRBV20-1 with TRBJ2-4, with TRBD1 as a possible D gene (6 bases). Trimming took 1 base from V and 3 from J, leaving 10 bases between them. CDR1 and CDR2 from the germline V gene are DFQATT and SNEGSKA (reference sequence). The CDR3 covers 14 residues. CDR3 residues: CSARGGLGKNIQYF. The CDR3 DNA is TGCAGTGCTAGAGGGGGGCTTGGCAAAAACATTCAGTACTTC.

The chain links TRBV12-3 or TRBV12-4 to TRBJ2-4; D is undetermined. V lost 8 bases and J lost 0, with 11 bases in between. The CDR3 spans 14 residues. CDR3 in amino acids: CASQESLAKNIQYF. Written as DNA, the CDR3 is TGTGCCAGCCAAGAATCCCTAGCCAAAAACATTCAGTACTTC.

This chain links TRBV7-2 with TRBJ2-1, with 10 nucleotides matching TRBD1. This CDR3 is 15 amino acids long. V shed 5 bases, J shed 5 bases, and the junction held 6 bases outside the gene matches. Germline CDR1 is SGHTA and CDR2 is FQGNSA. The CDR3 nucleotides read TGTGCCAGCAGCCTCCGGGGACAGGGGCACAATGAGCAGTTCTTC. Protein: CASSLRGQGHNEQFF.

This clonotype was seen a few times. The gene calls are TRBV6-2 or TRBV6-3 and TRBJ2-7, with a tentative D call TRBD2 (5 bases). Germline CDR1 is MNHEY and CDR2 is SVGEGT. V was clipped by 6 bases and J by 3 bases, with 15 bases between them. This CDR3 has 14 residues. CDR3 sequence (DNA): TGTGCCAGCAGGACAACGACCGGGGACTACGAGCAGTACTTC. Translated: CASRTTTGDYEQYF.

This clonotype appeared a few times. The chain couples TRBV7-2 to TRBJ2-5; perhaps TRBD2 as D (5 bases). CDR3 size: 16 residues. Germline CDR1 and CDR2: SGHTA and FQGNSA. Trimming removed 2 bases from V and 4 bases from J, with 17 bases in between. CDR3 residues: CASSLRRTGFSETQYF. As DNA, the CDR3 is TGTGCCAGCAGCTTAAGGAGGACGGGTTTCTCAGAGACCCAGTACTTC.

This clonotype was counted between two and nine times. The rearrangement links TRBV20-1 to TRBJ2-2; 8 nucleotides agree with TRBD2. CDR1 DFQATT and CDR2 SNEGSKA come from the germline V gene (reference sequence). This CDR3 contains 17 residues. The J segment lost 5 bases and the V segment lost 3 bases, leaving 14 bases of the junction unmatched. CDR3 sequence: CSASPRRSGRRTGELFF. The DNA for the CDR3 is TGCAGTGCTAGCCCCCGAAGAAGCGGGAGAAGGACCGGGGAGCTGTTTTTT.

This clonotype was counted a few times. As DNA, the CDR3 is TGTGCCAGCAGCACCCAGAGGGGACAGCTCACTGGAAACACCATATATTTT. It translates to CASSTQRGQLTGNTIYF. The chain uses TRBV28 and TRBJ1-3; 7 nucleotides agree with TRBD1. The germline V gene has CDR1 MDHEN and CDR2 SYDVKM. The CDR3 contains 17 residues. Trimming took 6 bases from V and 2 from J; bases not matched to a gene: 13.

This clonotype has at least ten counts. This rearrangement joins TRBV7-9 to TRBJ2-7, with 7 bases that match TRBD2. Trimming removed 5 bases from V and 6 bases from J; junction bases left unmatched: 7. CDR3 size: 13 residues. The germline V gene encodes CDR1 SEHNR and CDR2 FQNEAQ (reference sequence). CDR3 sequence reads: CASSQRGDGEQYF. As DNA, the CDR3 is TGTGCCAGCAGCCAACGGGGGGACGGCGAGCAGTACTTC.

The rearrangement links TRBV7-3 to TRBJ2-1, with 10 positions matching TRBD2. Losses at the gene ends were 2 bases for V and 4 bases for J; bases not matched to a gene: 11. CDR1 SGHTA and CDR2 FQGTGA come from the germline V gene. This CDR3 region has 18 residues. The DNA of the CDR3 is TGTGCCAGCAGCTTAGTCCCTCAGACTAGCGGGCAGTACAATGAGCAGTTCTTC. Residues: CASSLVPQTSGQYNEQFF.

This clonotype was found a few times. The CDR3 coding sequence is TGTGCCAGCAGTCGACGACCGGCGGGAGTATTTGATGAGCAGTTCTTC. The encoded protein is CASSRRPAGVFDEQFF. The J gene is TRBJ2-1, the V gene TRBV12-3 or TRBV12-4; TRBD2 aligns across 7 bases. The CDR3 spans 16 residues. Trimming cost V 5 bases and J 8 bases; bases outside gene matches: 15.

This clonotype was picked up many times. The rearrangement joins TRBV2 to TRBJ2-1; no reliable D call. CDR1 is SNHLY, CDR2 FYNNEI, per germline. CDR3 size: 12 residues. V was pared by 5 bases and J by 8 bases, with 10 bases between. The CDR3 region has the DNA TGTGCCAGCAGTACGAGTTTGGATGAGCAGTTCTTC. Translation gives CASSTSLDEQFF.

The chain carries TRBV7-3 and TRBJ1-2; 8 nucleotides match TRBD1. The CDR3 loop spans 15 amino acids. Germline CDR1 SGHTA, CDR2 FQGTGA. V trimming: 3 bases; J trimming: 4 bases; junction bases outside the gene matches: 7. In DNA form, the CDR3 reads TGTGCCAGCAGCTTCACAGGGGGGGGTGCCTATGGCTACACCTTC. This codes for CASSFTGGGAYGYTF.

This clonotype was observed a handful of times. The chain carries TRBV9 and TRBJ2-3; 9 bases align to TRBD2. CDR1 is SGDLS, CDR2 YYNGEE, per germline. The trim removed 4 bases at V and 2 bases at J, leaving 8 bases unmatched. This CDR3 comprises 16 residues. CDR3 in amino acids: CASSLLAGVFTDTQYF. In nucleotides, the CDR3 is TGTGCCAGCAGCCTATTAGCGGGAGTTTTCACAGATACGCAGTATTTT. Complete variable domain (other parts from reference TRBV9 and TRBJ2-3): DSGVTQTPKHLITATGQRVTLRCSPRSGDLSVYWYQQSLDQGLQFLIQYYNGEERAKGNILERFSAQQFPDLHSELNLSSLELGDSALYFCASSLLAGVFTDTQYFGPGTRLTVL.

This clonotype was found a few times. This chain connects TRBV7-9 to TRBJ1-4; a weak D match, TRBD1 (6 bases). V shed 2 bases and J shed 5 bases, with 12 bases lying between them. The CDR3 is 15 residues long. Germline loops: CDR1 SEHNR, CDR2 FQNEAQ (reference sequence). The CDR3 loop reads CASSLQGQMNEKLFF. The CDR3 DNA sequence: TGTGCCAGCAGCTTACAGGGACAAATGAATGAAAAACTGTTTTTT. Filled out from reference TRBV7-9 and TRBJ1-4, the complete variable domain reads DTGVSQNPRHKITKRGQNVTFRCDPISEHNRLYWYRQTLGQGPEFLTYFQNEAQLEKSRLLSDRFSAERPKGSFSTLEIQRTEQGDSAMYLCASSLQGQMNEKLFFGSGTQLSVL.

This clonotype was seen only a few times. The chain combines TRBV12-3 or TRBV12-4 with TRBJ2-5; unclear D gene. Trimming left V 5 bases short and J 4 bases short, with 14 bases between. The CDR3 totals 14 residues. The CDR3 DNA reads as TGTGCCAGCAGTGGGCCCCAGGCCGGAGAGACCCAGTACTTC. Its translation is CASSGPQAGETQYF.

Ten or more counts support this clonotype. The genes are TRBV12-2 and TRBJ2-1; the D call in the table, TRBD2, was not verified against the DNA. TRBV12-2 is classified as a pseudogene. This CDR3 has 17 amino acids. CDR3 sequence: CASRLAFRLAGDAEQFF. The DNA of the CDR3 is TGTGCAAGTCGCTTAGCTTTCCGACTAGCGGGAGACGCTGAGCAGTTCTTC.

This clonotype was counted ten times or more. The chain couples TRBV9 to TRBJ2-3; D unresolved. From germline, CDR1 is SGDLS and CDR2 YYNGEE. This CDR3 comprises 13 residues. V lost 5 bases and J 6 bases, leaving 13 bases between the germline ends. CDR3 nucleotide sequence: TGTGCCAGCAGTCCCCGAGTGGTGGATACGCAGTATTTT. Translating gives CASSPRVVDTQYF.

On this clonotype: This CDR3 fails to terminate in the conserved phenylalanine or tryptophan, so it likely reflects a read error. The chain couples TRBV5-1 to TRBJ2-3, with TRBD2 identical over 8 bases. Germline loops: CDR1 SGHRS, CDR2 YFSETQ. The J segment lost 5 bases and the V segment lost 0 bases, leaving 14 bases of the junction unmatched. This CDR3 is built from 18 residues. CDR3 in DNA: TGCGCCAGCAGCTTGGGGGTTTTGAGCGGGAGAGAGGGAGATACGCAGTATTCT. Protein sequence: CASSLGVLSGREGDTQYS.

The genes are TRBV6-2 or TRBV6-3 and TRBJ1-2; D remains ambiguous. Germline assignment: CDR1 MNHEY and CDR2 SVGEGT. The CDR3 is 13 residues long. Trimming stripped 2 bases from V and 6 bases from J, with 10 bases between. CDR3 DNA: TGTGCCAGCAGTTACGACACCTTCGATGGCTACACCTTC. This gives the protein CASSYDTFDGYTF.